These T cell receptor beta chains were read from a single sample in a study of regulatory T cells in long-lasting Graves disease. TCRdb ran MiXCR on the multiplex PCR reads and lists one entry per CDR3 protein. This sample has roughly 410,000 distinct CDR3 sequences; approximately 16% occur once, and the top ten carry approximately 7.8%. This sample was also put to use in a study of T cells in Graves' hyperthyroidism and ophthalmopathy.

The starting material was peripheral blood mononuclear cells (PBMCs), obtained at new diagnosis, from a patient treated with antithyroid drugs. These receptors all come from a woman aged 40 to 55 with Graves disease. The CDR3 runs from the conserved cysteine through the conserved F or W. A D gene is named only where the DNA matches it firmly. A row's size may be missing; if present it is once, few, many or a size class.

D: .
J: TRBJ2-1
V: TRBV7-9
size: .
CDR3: CASSLTWDIHNEQFF
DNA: TGTGCCAGCAGCTTAACGTGGGACATCCATAATGAGCAGTTCTTC

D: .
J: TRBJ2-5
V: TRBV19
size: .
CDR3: CASSTPGNQETQYF
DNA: TGTGCCAGTAGTACCCCGGGAAACCAAGAGACCCAGTACTTC

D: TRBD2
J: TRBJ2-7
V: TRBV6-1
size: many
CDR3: CASQRTSRSYEQYF
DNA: TGTGCCAGCCAAAGGACTAGCAGATCCTACGAGCAGTACTTC

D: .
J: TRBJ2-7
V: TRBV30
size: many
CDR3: CAWSQGSLRYEQYF
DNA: TGTGCCTGGAGTCAGGGGTCCCTAAGATACGAGCAGTACTTC

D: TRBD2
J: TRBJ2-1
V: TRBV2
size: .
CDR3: CASRIAGTSSYNEQFF
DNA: TGTGCCAGCAGGATAGCCGGGACTAGCTCCTACAATGAGCAGTTCTTC

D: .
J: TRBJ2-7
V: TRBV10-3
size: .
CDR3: CAIWRDDTYEQYF
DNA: TGTGCCATCTGGCGGGATGATACCTACGAGCAGTACTTC

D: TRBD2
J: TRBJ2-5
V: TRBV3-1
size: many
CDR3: CASSQGLADQETQYF
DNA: TGCGCCAGCAGCCAGGGACTAGCGGATCAAGAGACCCAGTACTTC

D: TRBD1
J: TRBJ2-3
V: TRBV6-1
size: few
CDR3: CASRGTGGATDTQYF
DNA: TGTGCCAGCAGGGGGACAGGGGGCGCAACAGATACGCAGTATTTT

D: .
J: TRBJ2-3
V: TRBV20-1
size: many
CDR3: CSATREWDTQYF
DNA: TGCAGTGCTACCCGGGAATGGGATACGCAGTATTTT

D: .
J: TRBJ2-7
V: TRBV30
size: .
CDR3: CAWSLRSDEQYF
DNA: TGTGCCTGGAGTCTTCGGAGCGACGAGCAGTACTTC

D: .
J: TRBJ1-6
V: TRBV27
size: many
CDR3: CASSLRVLGAPLHF
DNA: TGTGCCAGCAGTTTACGAGTCTTGGGGGCACCCCTCCACTTT

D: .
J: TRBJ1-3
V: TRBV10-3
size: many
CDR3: CAIRGSHSGNTIYF
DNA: TGTGCCATCAGGGGGTCCCACTCTGGAAACACCATATATTTT

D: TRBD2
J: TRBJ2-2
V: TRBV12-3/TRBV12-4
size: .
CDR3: CASSLRTSGKNTGELFF
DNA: TGTGCCAGCAGTTTGCGGACTAGCGGGAAGAACACCGGGGAGCTGTTTTTT

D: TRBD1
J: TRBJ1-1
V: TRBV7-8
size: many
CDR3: CASSLVGGQANTEAFF
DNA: TGTGCCAGCAGCTTAGTAGGGGGACAGGCGAACACTGAAGCTTTCTTT

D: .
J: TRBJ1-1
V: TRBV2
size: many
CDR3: CASRGRTNTEAFF
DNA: TGTGCCAGCAGGGGACGTACGAACACTGAAGCTTTCTTT

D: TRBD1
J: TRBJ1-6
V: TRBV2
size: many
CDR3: CASSPTGGGSPLHF
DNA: TGTGCCAGCAGTCCGACAGGGGGTGGGTCACCCCTCCACTTT

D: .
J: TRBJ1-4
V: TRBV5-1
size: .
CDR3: CASSQTTTNEKLFF
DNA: TGCGCCAGCAGTCAAACAACAACTAATGAAAAACTGTTTTTT

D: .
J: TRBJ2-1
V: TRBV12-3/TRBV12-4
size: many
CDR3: CASSKGVDNEQFF
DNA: TGTGCCAGCAGTAAAGGTGTGGACAATGAGCAGTTCTTC

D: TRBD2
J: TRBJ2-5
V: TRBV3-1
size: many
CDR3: CASSKGLAGGETQYF
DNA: TGTGCCAGCAGCAAGGGACTAGCGGGAGGGGAGACCCAGTACTTC

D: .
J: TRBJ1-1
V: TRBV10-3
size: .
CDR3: CAIAGEIMNTEAFF
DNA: TGTGCCATTGCAGGGGAGATCATGAACACTGAAGCTTTCTTT

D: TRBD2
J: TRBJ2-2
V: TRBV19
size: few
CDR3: CASSIGLATGELFF
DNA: TGTGCCAGTAGTATAGGACTAGCGACCGGGGAGCTGTTTTTT

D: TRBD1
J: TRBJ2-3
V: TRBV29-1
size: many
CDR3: CSVVGRDRTDTQYF
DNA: TGCAGCGTTGTGGGCAGGGACAGGACAGATACGCAGTATTTT

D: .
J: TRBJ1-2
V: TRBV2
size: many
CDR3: CASSAEVKYGYTF
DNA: TGTGCCAGCAGTGCAGAGGTTAAGTATGGCTACACCTTC

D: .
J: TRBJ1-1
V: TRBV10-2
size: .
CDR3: CASKGKMNTEAFF
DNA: TGCGCCAGCAAGGGGAAAATGAACACTGAAGCTTTCTTT

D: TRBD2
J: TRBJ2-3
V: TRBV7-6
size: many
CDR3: CASSLVAGSTDTQYF
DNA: TGTGCCAGCAGCTTAGTAGCGGGAAGCACAGATACGCAGTATTTT

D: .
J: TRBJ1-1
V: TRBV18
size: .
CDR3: CASSPQAFNTGAFF
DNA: TGTGCCAGCTCGCCCCAGGCCTTTAACACTGGAGCTTTCTTT

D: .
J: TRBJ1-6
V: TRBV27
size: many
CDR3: CASSLSYNSPLHF
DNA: TGTGCCAGCAGTTTATCGTATAATTCACCCCTCCACTTT

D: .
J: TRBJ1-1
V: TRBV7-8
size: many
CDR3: CASSLRPSNTEAFF
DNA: TGTGCCAGCAGCTTAAGGCCAAGCAACACTGAAGCTTTCTTT

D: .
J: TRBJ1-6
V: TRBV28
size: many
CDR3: CASSPRTGGSVYNSPLHF
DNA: TGTGCCAGCAGTCCCCGGACGGGAGGATCTGTCTATAATTCACCCCTCCACTTT

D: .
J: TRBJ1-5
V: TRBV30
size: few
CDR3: CAWSDRSFWPQHF
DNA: TGTGCCTGGAGTGACCGCAGCTTTTGGCCCCAGCATTTT

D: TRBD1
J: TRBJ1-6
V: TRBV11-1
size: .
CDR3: CASSFGTGVNNSPLHF
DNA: TGTGCCAGCAGCTTCGGGACAGGGGTAAATAATTCACCCCTCCACTTT

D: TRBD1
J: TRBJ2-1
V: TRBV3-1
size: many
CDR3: CASSLQGTEQFF
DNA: TGTGCCAGCAGCCTACAGGGGACTGAGCAGTTCTTC

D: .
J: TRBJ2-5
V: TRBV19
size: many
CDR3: CASTRRHGQMYQETQYF
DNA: TGTGCCAGTACCCGGCGACATGGGCAGATGTACCAAGAGACCCAGTACTTC

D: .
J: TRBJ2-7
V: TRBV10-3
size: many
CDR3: CAISELKYEQYF
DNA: TGTGCCATCAGTGAGCTAAAGTACGAGCAGTACTTC

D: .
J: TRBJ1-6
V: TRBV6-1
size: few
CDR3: CASSRAQGFHSPLHF
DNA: TGTGCCAGCAGTCGGGCGCAGGGATTCCATTCACCCCTCCACTTT

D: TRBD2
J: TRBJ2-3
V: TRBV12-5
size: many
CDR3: CASGLDSGRLTDTQYF
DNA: TGTGCTAGTGGTTTGGACAGCGGGAGGCTGACAGATACGCAGTATTTT

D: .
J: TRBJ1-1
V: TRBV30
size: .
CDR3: CAWGGFGDTEAFF
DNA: TGTGCCTGGGGGGGTTTCGGGGACACTGAAGCTTTCTTT

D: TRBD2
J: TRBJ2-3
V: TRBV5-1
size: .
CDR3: CASSSGLGDTQYF
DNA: TGCGCCAGCAGCTCCGGACTAGGAGATACGCAGTATTTT

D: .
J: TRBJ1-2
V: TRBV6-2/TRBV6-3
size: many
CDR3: CATISRGPARSFNYGYTF
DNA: TGTGCCACCATATCCCGGGGCCCGGCAAGGTCCTTTAACTATGGCTACACCTTC

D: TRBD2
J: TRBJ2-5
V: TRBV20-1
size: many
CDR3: CSARGLAGGLRQETQYF
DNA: TGCAGTGCCAGGGGACTAGCGGGAGGGCTGCGGCAAGAGACCCAGTACTTC

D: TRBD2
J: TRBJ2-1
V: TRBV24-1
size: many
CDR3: CATSDFGTKGNEQFF
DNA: TGTGCCACCAGTGATTTCGGGACTAAAGGCAATGAGCAGTTCTTC

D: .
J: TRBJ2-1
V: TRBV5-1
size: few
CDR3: CASSLGQNHNEQFF
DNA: TGCGCCAGCAGCTTGGGACAGAACCACAATGAGCAGTTCTTC

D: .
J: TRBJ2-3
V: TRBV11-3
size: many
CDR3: CASGLTAGTDTQYF
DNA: TGTGCCAGCGGCCTGACGGCCGGCACAGATACGCAGTATTTT

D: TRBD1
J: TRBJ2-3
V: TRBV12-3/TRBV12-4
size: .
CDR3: CASSPGQGMNTDTQYF
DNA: TGTGCCAGCAGTCCGGGACAGGGGATGAACACAGATACGCAGTATTTT

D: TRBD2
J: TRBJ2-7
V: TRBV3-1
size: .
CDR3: CASSQDAAGPLPVGLAGRDEQYF
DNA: TGTGCCAGCAGCCAAGATGCAGCAGGGCCCCTTCCTGTGGGACTAGCGGGACGTGACGAGCAGTACTTC

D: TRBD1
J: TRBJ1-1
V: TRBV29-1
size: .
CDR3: CSTGQGNTEAFF
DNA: TGCAGCACGGGACAGGGGAACACTGAAGCTTTCTTT

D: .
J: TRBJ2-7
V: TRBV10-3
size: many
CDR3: CAISDPPLAYGYEQYF
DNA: TGTGCCATCAGTGACCCCCCTCTAGCGTACGGATACGAGCAGTACTTC

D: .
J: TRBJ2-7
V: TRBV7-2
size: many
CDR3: CASSLRLLENEQYF
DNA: TGTGCCAGCAGCTTAAGGCTACTCGAAAACGAGCAGTACTTC

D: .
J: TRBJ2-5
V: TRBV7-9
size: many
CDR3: CASSLAVGVGPQYF
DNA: TGTGCCAGCAGCTTAGCAGTCGGGGTGGGGCCCCAGTACTTC

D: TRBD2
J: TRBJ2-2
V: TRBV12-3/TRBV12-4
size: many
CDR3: CASSWTSGVNTGELFF
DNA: TGTGCCAGCAGTTGGACTAGCGGAGTGAACACCGGGGAGCTGTTTTTT

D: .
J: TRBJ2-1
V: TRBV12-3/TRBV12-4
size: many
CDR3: CASSPYPTSTNEQFF
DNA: TGTGCCAGCAGCCCATACCCGACTAGTACCAATGAGCAGTTCTTC

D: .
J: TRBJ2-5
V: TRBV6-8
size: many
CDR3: CASSPHWRSEETQYF
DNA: TGTGCCAGCAGCCCCCACTGGCGGTCGGAAGAGACCCAGTACTTC

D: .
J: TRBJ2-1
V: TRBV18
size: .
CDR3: CASSPSSGQGDEQFF
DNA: TGTGCCAGCTCACCTTCCTCGGGGCAGGGCGATGAGCAGTTCTTC